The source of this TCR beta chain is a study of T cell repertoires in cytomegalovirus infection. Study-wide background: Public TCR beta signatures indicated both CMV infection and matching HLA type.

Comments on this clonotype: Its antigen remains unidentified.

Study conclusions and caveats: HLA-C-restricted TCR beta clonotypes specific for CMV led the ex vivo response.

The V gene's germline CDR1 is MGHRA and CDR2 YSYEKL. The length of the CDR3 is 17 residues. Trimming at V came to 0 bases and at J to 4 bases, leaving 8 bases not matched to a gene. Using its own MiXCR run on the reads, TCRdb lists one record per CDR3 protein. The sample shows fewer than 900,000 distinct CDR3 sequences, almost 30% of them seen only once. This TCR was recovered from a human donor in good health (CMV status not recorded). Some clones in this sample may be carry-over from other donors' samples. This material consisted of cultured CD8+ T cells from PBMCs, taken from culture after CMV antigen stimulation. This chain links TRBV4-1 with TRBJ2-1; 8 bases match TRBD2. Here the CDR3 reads CASSQDPTSGPYNEQFF. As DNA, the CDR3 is TGCGCCAGCAGCCAAGATCCCACTAGCGGACCGTACAATGAGCAGTTCTTC.